This record concerns one T cell receptor (beta chain) sequence. The antigen it recognizes is unknown. Per-nucleotide qualities are absent, and no much larger clonotype sits a single base away. This entry belongs to a study of response to subunit inactivated influenza vaccine (dated by TCRdb to 2016 to 2019). As for the study more broadly: The study used deep quantitative T cell receptor repertoire profiling to track responses to a trivalent subunit inactivated influenza vaccine.

The library was made by RT-PCR. Reads for this sample came from an Illumina HiSeq 2500. TCRdb redid the processing of the public reads, applying fastp at Q25 and MiXCR, and retained in-frame beta chains. Identical CDR3 proteins give one entry, which carries the most common genes and DNA. The table for this sample lists around 540,000 distinct CDR3 sequences; about 12% of them were counted only once. Clones ranked in the top ten supply around 9.6% of the sample. Overall study outcomes, separate from this receptor: According to the authors, only a limited number of new T cells may be recruited by each seasonal influenza vaccination.

Cut back by 3 bases and 3 bases, the V and J ends lie 17 bases apart. The cysteine opens and the phenylalanine closes a CDR3 of 16 amino acids. Only the CDR3 part of the read is kept: 48 bases, read in frame from the first base. From a lookup of the germline V gene, CDR1 and CDR2 are KGHSH and LQKENI. The clonotype was recovered from a man over 45 who received an inactivated influenza vaccine. Donor details come from another sample of the same person, matched by shared clones. The V and J genes are TRBV18 and TRBJ1-1; TRBD1 might be the D gene, on 5 matching bases. The starting material was PBMCs from blood, obtained on the day of vaccination. The CDR3 region reads CASSPLTNLGDTEAFF. The DNA sequence reads TGTGCCAGCTCACCCCTAACGAATTTGGGGGACACTGAAGCTTTCTTT.